This T cell receptor (beta chain) was profiled in a study of monozygotic twins with inflammatory bowel disease. Every sample had its cDNA made across eight separate reactions. TCRdb re-called the 5' RACE reads; every CDR3 protein appears as one record, without DNA. Recorded for this sample: 300,000 to 400,000 distinct CDR3 sequences. Germline V CDR1 and CDR2: LNHDA, SQIVND (reference sequence). The CDR3 runs to 13 residues. J is TRBJ2-1 and V is TRBV19; the D call of TRBD2 rests on TCRdb alone, since no DNA is present to check it. The clonotype was recovered from a human donor with ulcerative colitis or Crohn's disease, or a healthy co-twin of an affected twin (not recorded which). The specimen sequenced was blood. CDR3 sequence reads: CASSPMWEHEQFF.